These 17 T cell receptor beta chains originate from one sample sequenced in a study of cytomegalovirus exposure and HLA in healthy donors. The PCR made use of 60 Vbeta and 13 Jbeta primers. Method: immunoSEQ multiplex PCR; TCRdb's copy keeps in-frame clones and lacks some. The sample records under 200,000 clones, 78% being singletons. The specimen was PBMCs. These receptors all stem from a woman in her thirties or forties in good health and CMV-seropositive.

This clone is a singleton in its sample. The V and J genes are TRBV6-1 and TRBJ2-5; 7 nucleotides agree with TRBD1. The CDR3 consists of 14 residues. Germline CDR1 MNHNS, CDR2 SASEGT. Trimming at V came to 6 bases and at J to 2 bases, leaving 6 bases not matched to a gene. The CDR3: CASRETGFQETQYF. DNA of the CDR3: TGTGCCAGCAGGGAGACAGGGTTTCAAGAGACCCAGTACTTC.

This rearrangement joins TRBV16 to TRBJ1-3; D remains unclear. This CDR3 contains 15 residues. V was shortened by 4 bases and J by 0 bases, with 10 bases between the two germline ends. CDR1 KGHSY and CDR2 FQNENV come from the germline V gene. The CDR3 is CASSLPFSSGNTIYF. The CDR3 DNA is TGTGCCAGCAGCCTTCCGTTCTCCTCTGGAAACACCATATATTTT.

The chain recombines TRBV14 with TRBJ2-1, with 9 nucleotides matching TRBD2. This CDR3 has 15 amino acids. Germline V gives CDR1 SGHDN, CDR2 FVKESK. Trimming removed 7 bases from V and 4 bases from J; junction bases left unmatched: 8. This CDR3 is CASNERGAPYNEQFF. The CDR3 nucleotides read TGTGCCAGCAACGAGCGGGGGGCCCCTTACAATGAGCAGTTCTTC.

This sequence joins TRBV19 and TRBJ1-5; D may be TRBD1 (6 bases). CDR1 and CDR2 (germline): LNHDA, SQIVND (reference sequence). V was clipped by 6 bases and J by 0 bases, with 9 bases between them. This CDR3 contains 14 residues. CDR3 nucleotides: TGTGCCAGTAGCCAGGGGTTTAGCAATCAGCCCCAGCATTTT. Encoded protein: CASSQGFSNQPQHF.

The chain is built from TRBV5-5 and TRBJ2-1; TRBD1 is a possible D gene (6 bases). The germline V gene encodes CDR1 SGHKS and CDR2 YYEKEE (reference sequence). This CDR3 is 17 amino acids long. Trimming shortened V by 5 bases and J by 0 bases, and 18 bases separated the two germline ends. CDR3 sequence: CASRPKDSQSSYNEQFF. The CDR3 bases are TGTGCCAGCAGACCTAAGGACAGCCAGAGCTCCTACAATGAGCAGTTCTTC. Together with reference TRBV5-5 and TRBJ2-1, the CDR3 gives the full variable domain: DAGVTQSPTHLIKTRGQQVTLRCSPISGHKSVSWYQQVLGQGPQFIFQYYEKEERGRGNFPDRFSARQFPNYSSELNVNALLLGDSALYLCASRPKDSQSSYNEQFFGPGTRLTVL.

The V call is TRBV12-5, the J call TRBJ1-2; D gene uncertain. Germline V lookup: CDR1 LGHNT, CDR2 FRNRAP. The CDR3 totals 13 residues. V was clipped by 6 bases and J by 5 bases, with 13 bases between them. The CDR3 DNA follows: TGTGCTAGTGGCCGTACAGAATCTTATGGCTACACCTTC. As protein: CASGRTESYGYTF.

This clone was counted between two and nine times. This likely came from a read error, as a far larger clone is one base away. The same CDR3 can be traced to other DNA sequences in this sample. The chain has TRBV27 and TRBJ1-1; 7 positions match TRBD1. Germline CDR1 and CDR2: MNHEY and SMNVEV (reference sequence). V was clipped by 5 bases and J by 2 bases; unmatched bases: 5. CDR3 length equals 14 residues. The DNA for the CDR3 is TGTGCCAGCAGTAGGGGACAGCCTAACACTGAAGCTTTCTTT. It yields the protein CASSRGQPNTEAFF.

V gene TRBV7-2 combines with J gene TRBJ2-1, with TRBD2 identical over 11 bases. The CDR3 covers 16 residues. V lost 2 bases to trimming and J lost 7 bases; unmatched junction nucleotides: 7. Germline V gene lookup returns CDR1 SGHTA and CDR2 FQGNSA. CDR3 nucleotide sequence: TGTGCCAGCAGCTTAAGTCTAGCGGGGGGTAAAAATGAGCAGTTCTTC. It specifies CASSLSLAGGKNEQFF.

The J gene is TRBJ1-2, the V gene TRBV2; D perhaps matches TRBD1 (6 bases). The germline V and J ends were trimmed by 3 bases and 5 bases, with 16 bases remaining between them. Germline assignment: CDR1 SNHLY and CDR2 FYNNEI. This CDR3 has 15 amino acids. The CDR3 DNA reads as TGTGCCAGCAGTGATATGGTGCAGGGGATTTATGGCTACACCTTC. It encodes CASSDMVQGIYGYTF.

The gene calls are TRBV7-9 and TRBJ1-2; the D is unclear. Germline CDR1 is SEHNR and CDR2 is FQNEAQ (reference sequence). V gave up 6 bases and J gave up 8 bases, with 16 bases separating them. This CDR3 has 13 amino acids. CDR3 loop: CASSSAGKRGYTF. CDR3 coding DNA: TGTGCCAGCAGTTCGGCGGGGAAACGGGGCTACACCTTC.

The chain recombines TRBV7-6 with TRBJ1-6, with 11 nucleotides matching TRBD1. V gave up 1 base and J gave up 13 bases; unmatched junction bases: 3. CDR1 is SGHVS and CDR2 is FNYEAQ in the germline V gene. The CDR3 loop spans 14 amino acids. CDR3 nucleotides: TGTGCCAGCAGCTTAGGGACAGGGGGCCAGCCCCTCCACTTT. Amino acids: CASSLGTGGQPLHF.

This rearrangement joins TRBV5-4 to TRBJ1-2; 9 nucleotides align to TRBD1. This CDR3 comprises 14 residues. Germline V gives CDR1 SGHNT, CDR2 YYREEE (reference sequence). V dropped 3 bases and J dropped 4; count of bases not matched to a gene: 4. The DNA of the CDR3 is TGTGCCAGCAGCTCGGGACAGGGAGCCTATGGCTACACCTTC. Translated, it gives CASSSGQGAYGYTF.

This rearrangement joins TRBV10-3 to TRBJ2-7; D is unresolved. There are 11 residues in the CDR3. V was shortened by 8 bases and J by 7 bases, with 12 bases between the two germline ends. Looked up from germline, CDR1 is ENHRY and CDR2 is SYGVKD. The CDR3 sequence: CAIGWAGEQYF. The DNA for the CDR3 is TGTGCCATCGGCTGGGCTGGGGAGCAGTACTTC.

This chain uses TRBV5-1 with TRBJ1-1; perhaps TRBD1 as D (5 bases). This CDR3 is built from 15 residues. From germline, CDR1 is SGHRS and CDR2 YFSETQ. V was trimmed by 3 bases and J by 3 bases, leaving 15 bases between them. In DNA form, the CDR3 reads TGCGCCAGCAGCTGGGGGGGGATTGTGTACACTGAAGCTTTCTTT. Translation: CASSWGGIVYTEAFF.

The rearrangement links TRBV7-2 to TRBJ2-7, with TRBD2 as a possible D gene (6 bases). Germline CDR1 is SGHTA and CDR2 is FQGNSA. The V gene lost 3 bases and the J gene lost 4 bases, with 13 bases spanning the gap. There are 14 residues in the CDR3. In nucleotides, the CDR3 is TGTGCCAGCAGCTTCTCCGGGACTCCATACGAGCAGTACTTC. This codes for CASSFSGTPYEQYF.

The sample holds one count of this clone. The rearrangement uses TRBV7-6 and TRBJ2-5, with TRBD2 matching over 12 bases. CDR1 and CDR2 from the germline V gene are SGHVS and FNYEAQ. CDR3 size: 15 residues. The V segment lost 5 bases and the J segment 4 bases; nucleotides outside the gene matches: 5. CDR3 residues: CASSRGLAGLETQYF. The CDR3 DNA sequence: TGTGCCAGCAGCCGCGGACTAGCGGGGTTAGAGACCCAGTACTTC.

Here the CDR3 DNA reads TGTGCCAGTAACATGAGGCCGAACACCGGGGAGCTGTTTTTT. It yields the protein CASNMRPNTGELFF. The chain couples TRBV19 to TRBJ2-2, with D uncertain. The CDR3 extends over 14 amino acids. Germline V CDR1 and CDR2: LNHDA, SQIVND (reference sequence). Deletions cut 7 bases from V and 0 bases from J, with 9 bases between.